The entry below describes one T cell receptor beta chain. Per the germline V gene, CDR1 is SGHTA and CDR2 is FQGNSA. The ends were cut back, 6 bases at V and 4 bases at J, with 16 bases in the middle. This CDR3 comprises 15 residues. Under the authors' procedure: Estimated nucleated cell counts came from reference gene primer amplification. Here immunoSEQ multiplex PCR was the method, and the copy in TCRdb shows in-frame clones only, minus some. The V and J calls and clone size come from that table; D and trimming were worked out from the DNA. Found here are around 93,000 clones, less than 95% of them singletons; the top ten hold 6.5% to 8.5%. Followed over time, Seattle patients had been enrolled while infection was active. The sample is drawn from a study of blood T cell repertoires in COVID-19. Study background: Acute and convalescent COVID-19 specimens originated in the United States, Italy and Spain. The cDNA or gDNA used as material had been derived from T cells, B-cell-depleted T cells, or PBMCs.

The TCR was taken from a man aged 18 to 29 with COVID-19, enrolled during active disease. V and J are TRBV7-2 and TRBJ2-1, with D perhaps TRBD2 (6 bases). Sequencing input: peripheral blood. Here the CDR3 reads CASRPVPGVYNEQFF. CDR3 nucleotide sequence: TGTGCCAGCAGACCAGTACCGGGAGTATACAATGAGCAGTTCTTC.